This T cell receptor (beta chain) was sequenced for a study of blood T cells in healthy people across ages. General study findings and limits: The unknown donor CMV status may have confounded expanded clonotype changes. In long-lived donors, naive CD4+ cell counts and diversity exceeded those of aged donors.

Alongside a J-beta primer mix, a sample-barcoded 5' primer served in a second PCR lasting about 7 to 11 cycles. TCRdb fed the 5' RACE reads into MiXCR, producing one record per CDR3 protein. The repertoire holds about 1 million distinct CDR3 sequences, with around 43% as singletons. This clonotype turned up a few times. Its antigen is undetermined. This receptor was obtained from a woman aged 55 to 70 in good health. Sequenced sample: blood.

In DNA, the CDR3 is TGCGCCAGCAGTCTCGACGGGATCAATCAGCCCCAGCATTTT. This sequence encodes CASSLDGINQPQHF. The chain has TRBV5-1 and TRBJ1-5, with no clear D. The ends were cut back, 5 bases at V and 3 bases at J, with 12 bases in the middle. This CDR3 contains 14 residues. Germline V gene data show CDR1 as SGHRS and CDR2 as YFSETQ.